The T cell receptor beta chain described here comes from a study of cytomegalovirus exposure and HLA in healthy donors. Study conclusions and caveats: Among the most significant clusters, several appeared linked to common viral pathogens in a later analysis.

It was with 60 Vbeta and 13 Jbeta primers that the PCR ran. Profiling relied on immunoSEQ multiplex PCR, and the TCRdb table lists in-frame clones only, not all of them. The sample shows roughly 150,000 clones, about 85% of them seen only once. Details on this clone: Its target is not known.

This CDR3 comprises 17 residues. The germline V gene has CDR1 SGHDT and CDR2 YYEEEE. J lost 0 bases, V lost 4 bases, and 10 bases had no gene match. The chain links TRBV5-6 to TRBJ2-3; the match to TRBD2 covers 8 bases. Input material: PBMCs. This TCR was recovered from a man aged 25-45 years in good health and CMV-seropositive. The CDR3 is CASSERSGTISTDTQYF. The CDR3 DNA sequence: TGTGCCAGCAGCGAACGTAGCGGGACTATTAGCACAGATACGCAGTATTTT.